Below, 23 T cell receptor beta chains from the same sample are listed, as sequenced in a study of blood T cell repertoires in COVID-19. Clones were read by immunoSEQ multiplex PCR, and TCRdb kept only the in-frame ones, dropping some. The sample lists 60,000 or so clones; roughly 85% were seen once. The sequenced sample was peripheral blood. The receptors derive from a human donor in a cohort sampled during active COVID-19.

The V gene is TRBV5-5, the J gene TRBJ2-7; TRBD1 matches 7 bases. The CDR3 is 16 residues long. Germline CDR1 reads SGHKS; CDR2 reads YYEKEE (reference sequence). V lost 0 bases to trimming and J lost 7 bases; unmatched junction nucleotides: 13. DNA of the CDR3: TGTGCCAGCAGCTTGGGAGAAGGGACAGAGCGCTGGGAGCAGTACTTC. Translating gives CASSLGEGTERWEQYF.

The rearrangement uses TRBV7-9 and TRBJ2-2, with 9 bases fitting TRBD2. With 5 bases clipped from V and 6 bases from J, the junction kept 10 bases outside the gene matches. The CDR3 covers 16 residues. Per germline, CDR1 SEHNR and CDR2 FQNEAQ (reference sequence). The CDR3 nucleotides are TGTGCCAGCAGCGCCTCCCGGGCTAGCGGGGCCGGGGAGCTGTTTTTT. Residues: CASSASRASGAGELFF.

The genes are TRBV5-1 and TRBJ2-4; 7 bases are shared with TRBD1. The CDR3 is made up of 14 amino acids. Germline V gives CDR1 SGHRS, CDR2 YFSETQ. The trim removed 4 bases at V and 9 bases at J, leaving 10 bases unmatched. CDR3 in amino acids: CASSTGTVEGIQYF. CDR3 bases: TGCGCCAGCAGCACCGGGACAGTCGAGGGCATTCAGTACTTC. Based on the CDR3 plus reference TRBV5-1 and TRBJ2-4, the full variable domain is KAGVTQTPRYLIKTRGQQVTLSCSPISGHRSVSWYQQTPGQGLQFLFEYFSETQRNKGNFPGRFSGRQFSNSRSEMNVSTLELGDSALYLCASSTGTVEGIQYFGAGTRLSVL.

The gene calls are TRBV13 and TRBJ2-5, with 7 bases matching TRBD1. The length of the CDR3 is 14 residues. Per the germline V gene, CDR1 is PRHDT and CDR2 is FYEKMQ (reference sequence). J was trimmed by 7 bases and V by 5 bases; bases with no gene match: 10. CDR3 in amino acids: CASSQRTGLRTQYF. CDR3 nucleotides: TGTGCCAGCAGCCAGAGGACAGGTCTGAGGACCCAGTACTTC.

The chain is built from TRBV6-5 and TRBJ1-5; 9 bases match TRBD1. The junction had 5 bases not matched to a gene; V was cut back by 6 bases and J by 5 bases. Germline loops: CDR1 MNHEY, CDR2 SVGAGI. The CDR3 loop spans 14 amino acids. The CDR3 DNA sequence: TGTGCCAGCAGACAGGGGGCAGGTGATCAGCCCCAGCATTTT. As protein: CASRQGAGDQPQHF.

The chain couples TRBV4-3 to TRBJ1-3; no clear D. Trimming left V 0 bases short and J 5 bases short, with 5 bases between. The CDR3 covers 13 residues. Germline V gives CDR1 LGHNA, CDR2 YSLEER. The CDR3, as DNA: TGCGCCAGCAGCCAAGAGGGCCGAAACACCATATATTTT. It is translated as CASSQEGRNTIYF.

The chain links TRBV2 to TRBJ1-5; 7 bases are a match to TRBD1. The J segment lost 0 bases and the V segment lost 7 bases, leaving 3 bases of the junction unmatched. The CDR3 totals 14 residues. The germline V gene encodes CDR1 SNHLY and CDR2 FYNNEI. In DNA form, the CDR3 reads TGTGCCAGCACCGGGACAGATAGCAATCAGCCCCAGCATTTT. Translated, it gives CASTGTDSNQPQHF.

The genes are TRBV3-1 (or the pseudogene TRBV3-2) and TRBJ2-1; TRBD2 matches 13 bases. The trim removed 2 bases at V and 12 bases at J, leaving 10 bases unmatched. The germline V gene encodes CDR1 LGHDT and CDR2 YNNKEL (reference sequence). The CDR3 runs to 16 residues. The CDR3, as DNA: TGTGCCAGCAGCCAAAGTGGGACTAGCGGGATTGGGGGGCAGTTCTTC. Amino acids: CASSQSGTSGIGGQFF.

The chain recombines TRBV9 with TRBJ1-5, with TRBD1 as a possible D gene (6 bases). This CDR3 has 14 residues. Per the germline V gene, CDR1 is SGDLS and CDR2 is YYNGEE. V dropped 2 bases and J dropped 5 bases, with 11 bases sitting between them. This chain's CDR3 is CASSVAGVDQPQHF. The CDR3 region has the DNA TGTGCCAGCAGCGTGGCAGGGGTGGATCAGCCCCAGCATTTT.

Written as DNA, the CDR3 is TGTGCCAGCAGCCAAGGGGCTAGCGGGGGGGCTGAGCAGTTCTTC. Residues: CASSQGASGGAEQFF. The chain employs TRBV4-2 and TRBJ2-1; 12 bases are shared with TRBD2. V dropped 1 base and J dropped 9; count of bases not matched to a gene: 4. Germline CDR1 LGHNA, CDR2 YNFKEQ. The CDR3 totals 15 residues.

The chain's CDR3 is CASSLVGQGGNQPQHF. DNA of the CDR3: TGTGCCAGCAGCTTAGTTGGACAGGGCGGCAATCAGCCCCAGCATTTT. The chain combines TRBV7-2 with TRBJ1-5; 8 nucleotides line up with TRBD1. With 1 base clipped from V and 2 bases from J, the junction kept 4 bases outside the gene matches. Germline assignment: CDR1 SGHTA and CDR2 FQGNSA. The CDR3 contains 16 residues.

The chain joins TRBV9 to TRBJ1-2; TRBD1 matches at 10 bases. Germline CDR1 SGDLS, CDR2 YYNGEE. The CDR3 sequence is 14 residues long. After removal of 3 bases from V and 7 bases from J, the junction contained 6 bases not matched to a gene. This chain's CDR3 is CASSADRGFGGYTF. In DNA form, the CDR3 reads TGTGCCAGCAGCGCGGACAGGGGGTTTGGTGGCTACACCTTC.

CDR3 sequence reads: CASSLQLSYEQYF. The CDR3 DNA is TGTGCCAGCAGTTTACAGCTCTCCTACGAGCAGTACTTC. The chain recombines TRBV2 with TRBJ2-7; D gene ambiguous. V lost 5 bases and J lost 0, with 8 bases in between. Germline assignment: CDR1 SNHLY and CDR2 FYNNEI. The CDR3 runs 13 residues. Drawing the rest from reference TRBV2 and TRBJ2-7, the complete variable domain is EPEVTQTPSHQVTQMGQEVILRCVPISNHLYFYWYRQILGQKVEFLVSFYNNEISEKSEIFDDQFSVERPDGSNFTLKIRSTKLEDSAMYFCASSLQLSYEQYFGPGTRLTVT.

V and J are TRBV27 and TRBJ2-1; D may be TRBD1 (5 bases). The germline gives CDR1 MNHEY, CDR2 SMNVEV (reference sequence). The CDR3 covers 13 residues. Trimming removed 3 bases from V and 6 bases from J, with 9 bases in between. This CDR3 is CASSFTRANEQFF. CDR3 DNA sequence: TGTGCCAGCAGTTTCACCAGGGCCAATGAGCAGTTCTTC.

This chain connects TRBV5-1 to TRBJ1-4; D is uncertain. Trimming took off 4 bases at V and 2 bases at J, with 6 bases between the two ends. This CDR3 contains 13 residues. Germline V gene data show CDR1 as SGHRS and CDR2 as YFSETQ. CDR3 amino acids: CASSGGTNEKLFF. The DNA for the CDR3 is TGCGCCAGCAGCGGCGGGACTAATGAAAAACTGTTTTTT.

This chain uses TRBV12-3 or TRBV12-4 with TRBJ1-5; the D is unclear. The CDR3 is made up of 13 amino acids. The germline V and J ends were trimmed by 5 bases and 9 bases, with 14 bases remaining between them. Here the CDR3 reads CASSPSLFRPQHF. The DNA for the CDR3 is TGTGCCAGCAGTCCCTCCCTATTTCGGCCCCAGCATTTT.

This sequence joins TRBV5-5 and TRBJ1-3; no reliable D call. This CDR3 has 14 residues. CDR1 is SGHKS, CDR2 YYEKEE, per germline (reference sequence). Trimming removed 0 bases from V and 0 bases from J, with 4 bases in between. The CDR3 loop is CASSLGGSGNTIYF. In DNA form, the CDR3 reads TGTGCCAGCAGCTTGGGCGGCTCTGGAAACACCATATATTTT. Drawing the rest from reference TRBV5-5 and TRBJ1-3, the complete variable domain is DAGVTQSPTHLIKTRGQQVTLRCSPISGHKSVSWYQQVLGQGPQFIFQYYEKEERGRGNFPDRFSARQFPNYSSELNVNALLLGDSALYLCASSLGGSGNTIYFGEGSWLTVV.

The gene calls are TRBV7-9 and TRBJ1-1, with D uncertain. Germline V CDR1 and CDR2: SEHNR, FQNEAQ (reference sequence). This CDR3 region has 11 residues. Trimming removed 3 bases at V and 6 bases at J, with 5 bases between. The CDR3 sequence: CASSFRSEAFF. DNA for the CDR3: TGTGCCAGCAGCTTTCGGTCTGAAGCTTTCTTT.

The rearrangement links TRBV28 to TRBJ2-2; D possibly corresponds to TRBD2 (6 bases). This CDR3 contains 16 residues. Between the trimmed V and J ends, which lost 5 bases and 1 base, there was a span of 14 bases. In germline, CDR1 is MDHEN, CDR2 SYDVKM. The CDR3 is CASSPRGPENTGELFF. CDR3 sequence (DNA): TGTGCCAGCAGTCCGCGGGGTCCAGAGAACACCGGGGAGCTGTTTTTT.

The CDR3 nucleotides are TGTGCCAGCAGCCGACAGGGATGGACAGATACGCAGTATTTT. It yields the protein CASSRQGWTDTQYF. The V call is TRBV27, the J call TRBJ2-3; the match to TRBD1 covers 7 bases. This CDR3 comprises 14 residues. Germline trimming cut 6 bases from V and 3 bases from J; bases unmatched to any gene: 6. CDR1 MNHEY and CDR2 SMNVEV come from the germline V gene (reference sequence).

J is TRBJ2-5 and V is TRBV6-2 or TRBV6-3, with 15 bases matching TRBD2. Germline assignment: CDR1 MNHEY and CDR2 SVGEGT. This CDR3 region has 16 residues. J lost 4 bases, V lost 5 bases, and 5 bases had no gene match. The CDR3 nucleotides read TGTGCCAGCAGTCGGGGACTAGCGGGGGGTATAGAGACCCAGTACTTC. This codes for CASSRGLAGGIETQYF.

This clone appeared a single time. The V and J genes are TRBV18 and TRBJ2-1; D is possibly TRBD2 (6 bases). The V gene lost 1 base and the J gene lost 9 bases, with 19 bases spanning the gap. In germline, CDR1 is KGHSH, CDR2 LQKENI. The CDR3 has 16 amino acids. CDR3 protein: CASSPQKIAGGVEQFF. Written as DNA, the CDR3 is TGTGCCAGCTCACCACAAAAAATAGCAGGAGGGGTTGAGCAGTTCTTC.

V is TRBV11-2 and J is TRBJ1-3; TRBD1 is a possible D gene (6 bases). The CDR3 consists of 12 residues. Germline-derived CDR1 and CDR2 are SGHAT and FQNNGV. The germline V and J ends were trimmed by 0 bases and 16 bases, with 13 bases remaining between them. DNA for the CDR3: TGTGCCAGCAGCTTAGACCAACACAGGGAGTATTTT. Protein: CASSLDQHREYF.